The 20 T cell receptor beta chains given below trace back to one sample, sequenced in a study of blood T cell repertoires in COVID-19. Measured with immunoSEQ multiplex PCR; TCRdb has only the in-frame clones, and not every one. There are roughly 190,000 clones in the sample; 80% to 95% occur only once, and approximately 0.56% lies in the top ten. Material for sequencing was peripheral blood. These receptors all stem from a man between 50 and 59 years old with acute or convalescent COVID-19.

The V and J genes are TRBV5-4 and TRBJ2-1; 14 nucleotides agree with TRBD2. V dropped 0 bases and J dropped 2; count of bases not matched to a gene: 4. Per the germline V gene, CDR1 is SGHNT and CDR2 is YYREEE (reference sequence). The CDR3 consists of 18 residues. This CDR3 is CASSLAGLAGVTYNEQFF. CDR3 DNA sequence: TGTGCCAGCAGCTTGGCGGGACTAGCGGGGGTTACCTACAATGAGCAGTTCTTC.

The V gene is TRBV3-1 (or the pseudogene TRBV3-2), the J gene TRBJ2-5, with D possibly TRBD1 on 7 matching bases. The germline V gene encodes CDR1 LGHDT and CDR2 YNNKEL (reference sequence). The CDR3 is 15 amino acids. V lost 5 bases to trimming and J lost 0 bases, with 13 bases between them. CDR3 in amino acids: CASSEQGRYQETQYF. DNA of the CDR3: TGTGCCAGCAGCGAACAGGGGAGGTACCAAGAGACCCAGTACTTC.

The CDR3 coding sequence is TGTGCCAGCAGCCAAGGGACAGGGTTCTACTCTGGAAACACCATATATTTT. It specifies CASSQGTGFYSGNTIYF. The chain joins TRBV3-1 (or the pseudogene TRBV3-2) to TRBJ1-3, with 8 positions matching TRBD1. Germline values: CDR1 LGHDT, CDR2 YNNKEL (reference sequence). Losses at the gene ends were 1 base for V and 0 bases for J; bases not matched to a gene: 5. The length of the CDR3 is 17 residues.

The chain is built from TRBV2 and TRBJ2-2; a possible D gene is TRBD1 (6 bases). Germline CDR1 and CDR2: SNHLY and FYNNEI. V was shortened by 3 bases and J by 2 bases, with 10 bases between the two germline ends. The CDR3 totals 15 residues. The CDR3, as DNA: TGTGCCAGCAGTGAGGGGACACCCAACACCGGGGAGCTGTTTTTT. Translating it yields CASSEGTPNTGELFF.

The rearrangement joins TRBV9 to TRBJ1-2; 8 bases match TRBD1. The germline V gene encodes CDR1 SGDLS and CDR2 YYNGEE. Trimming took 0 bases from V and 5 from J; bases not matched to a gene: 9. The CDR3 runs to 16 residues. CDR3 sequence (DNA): TGTGCCAGCAGCGTAGAAGGGCAGGGGGCTGTTTATGGCTACACCTTC. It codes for CASSVEGQGAVYGYTF.

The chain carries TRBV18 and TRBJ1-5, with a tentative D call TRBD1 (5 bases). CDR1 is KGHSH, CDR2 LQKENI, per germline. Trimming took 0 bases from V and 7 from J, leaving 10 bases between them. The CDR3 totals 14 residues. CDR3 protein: CASSPPGGDQPQHF. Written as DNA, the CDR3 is TGTGCCAGCTCACCACCTGGAGGGGACCAGCCCCAGCATTTT.

The CDR3 reads CASSPSSSGRGFEQFF. CDR3 in DNA: TGTGCCAGCAGCCCTTCGTCTAGCGGGAGAGGGTTTGAGCAGTTCTTC. This chain joins TRBV7-6 and TRBJ2-1, with TRBD2 matching 10 bases. The length of the CDR3 is 16 residues. Trimming removed 5 bases from V and 9 bases from J; junction bases left unmatched: 13. Per germline, CDR1 SGHVS and CDR2 FNYEAQ. Based on the CDR3 plus reference TRBV7-6 and TRBJ2-1, the full variable domain is GAGVSQSPRYKVTKRGQDVALRCDPISGHVSLYWYRQALGQGPEFLTYFNYEAQQDKSGLPNDRFSAERPEGSISTLTIQRTEQRDSAMYRCASSPSSSGRGFEQFFGPGTRLTVL.

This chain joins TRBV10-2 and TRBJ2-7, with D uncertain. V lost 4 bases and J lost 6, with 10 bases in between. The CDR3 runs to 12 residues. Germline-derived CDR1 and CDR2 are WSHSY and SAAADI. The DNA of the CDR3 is TGCGCCAGCAGTGGTCGTGGGCCCGAGCAGTACTTC. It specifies CASSGRGPEQYF.

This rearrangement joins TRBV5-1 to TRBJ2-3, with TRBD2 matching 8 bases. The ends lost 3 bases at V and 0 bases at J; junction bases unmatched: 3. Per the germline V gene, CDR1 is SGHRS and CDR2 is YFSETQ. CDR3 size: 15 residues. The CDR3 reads CASSYSSGSTDTQYF. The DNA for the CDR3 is TGCGCCAGCAGCTACTCTAGCGGGAGCACAGATACGCAGTATTTT.

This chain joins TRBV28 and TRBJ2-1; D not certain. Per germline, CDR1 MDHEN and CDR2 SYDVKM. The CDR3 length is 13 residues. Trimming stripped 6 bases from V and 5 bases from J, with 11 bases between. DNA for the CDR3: TGTGCCAGCAGACCGCCGAGGAACAATGAGCAGTTCTTC. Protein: CASRPPRNNEQFF.

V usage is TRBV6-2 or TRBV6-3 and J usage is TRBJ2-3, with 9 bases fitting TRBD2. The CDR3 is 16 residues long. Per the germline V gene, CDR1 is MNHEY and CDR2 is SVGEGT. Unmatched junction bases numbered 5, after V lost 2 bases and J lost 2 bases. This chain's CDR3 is CASSYRLAGTTDTQYF. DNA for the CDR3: TGTGCCAGCAGTTACAGGCTAGCGGGGACCACAGATACGCAGTATTTT.

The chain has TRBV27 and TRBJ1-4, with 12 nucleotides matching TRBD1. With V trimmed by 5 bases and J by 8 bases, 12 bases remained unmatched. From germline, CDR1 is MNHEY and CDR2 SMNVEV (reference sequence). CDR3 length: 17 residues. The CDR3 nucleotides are TGTGCCAGCAGTCCCGGGACAGGGGGCGATTTTTACGAAAAACTGTTTTTT. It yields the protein CASSPGTGGDFYEKLFF.

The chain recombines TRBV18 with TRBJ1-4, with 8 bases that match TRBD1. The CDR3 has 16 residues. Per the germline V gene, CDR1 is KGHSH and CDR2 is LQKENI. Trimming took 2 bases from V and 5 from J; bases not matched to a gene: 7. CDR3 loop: CASSPRQGARNEKLFF. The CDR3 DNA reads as TGTGCCAGCTCACCAAGGCAGGGGGCGAGGAATGAAAAACTGTTTTTT. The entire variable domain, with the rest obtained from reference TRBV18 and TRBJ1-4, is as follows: NAGVMQNPRHLVRRRGQEARLRCSPMKGHSHVYWYRQLPEEGLKFMVYLQKENIIDESGMPKERFSAEFPKEGPSILRIQQVVRGDSAAYFCASSPRQGARNEKLFFGSGTQLSVL.

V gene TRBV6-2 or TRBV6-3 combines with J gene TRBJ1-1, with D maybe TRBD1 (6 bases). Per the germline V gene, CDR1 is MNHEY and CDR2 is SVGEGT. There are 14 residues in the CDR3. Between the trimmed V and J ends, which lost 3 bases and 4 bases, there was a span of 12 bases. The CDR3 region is CASSYLQGSTEAFF. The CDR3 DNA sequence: TGTGCCAGCAGTTATCTCCAGGGGAGCACTGAAGCTTTCTTT.

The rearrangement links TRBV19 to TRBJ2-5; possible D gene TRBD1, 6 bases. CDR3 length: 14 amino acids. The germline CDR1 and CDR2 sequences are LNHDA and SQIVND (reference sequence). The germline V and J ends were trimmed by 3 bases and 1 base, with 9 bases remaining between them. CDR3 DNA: TGTGCCAGTAGTATGATAGGGGGCCAAGAGACCCAGTACTTC. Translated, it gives CASSMIGGQETQYF.

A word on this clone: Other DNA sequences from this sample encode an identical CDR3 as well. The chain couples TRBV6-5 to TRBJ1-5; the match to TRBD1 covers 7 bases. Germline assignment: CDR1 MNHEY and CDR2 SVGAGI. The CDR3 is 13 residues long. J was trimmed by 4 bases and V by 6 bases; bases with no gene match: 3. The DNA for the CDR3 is TGTGCCAGCAGCTCACAGGGGAATCAGCCCCAGCATTTT. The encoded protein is CASSSQGNQPQHF.

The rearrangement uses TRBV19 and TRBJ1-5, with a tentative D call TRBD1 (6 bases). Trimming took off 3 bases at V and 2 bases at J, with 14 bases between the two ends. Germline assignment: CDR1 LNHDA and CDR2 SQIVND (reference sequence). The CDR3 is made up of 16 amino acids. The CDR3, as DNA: TGTGCCAGTAGTATCATACGTCGACAGGGCAATCAGCCCCAGCATTTT. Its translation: CASSIIRRQGNQPQHF. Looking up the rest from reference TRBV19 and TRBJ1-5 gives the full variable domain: DGGITQSPKYLFRKEGQNVTLSCEQNLNHDAMYWYRQDPGQGLRLIYYSQIVNDFQKGDIAEGYSVSREKKESFPLTVTSAQKNPTAFYLCASSIIRRQGNQPQHFGDGTRLSIL.

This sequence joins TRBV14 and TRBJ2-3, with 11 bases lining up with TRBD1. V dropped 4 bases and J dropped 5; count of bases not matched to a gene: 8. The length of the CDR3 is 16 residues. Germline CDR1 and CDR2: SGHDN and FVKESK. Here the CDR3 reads CASSRRDRGLKDTQYF. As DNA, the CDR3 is TGTGCCAGCAGCCGCCGGGACAGGGGGTTGAAAGATACGCAGTATTTT.

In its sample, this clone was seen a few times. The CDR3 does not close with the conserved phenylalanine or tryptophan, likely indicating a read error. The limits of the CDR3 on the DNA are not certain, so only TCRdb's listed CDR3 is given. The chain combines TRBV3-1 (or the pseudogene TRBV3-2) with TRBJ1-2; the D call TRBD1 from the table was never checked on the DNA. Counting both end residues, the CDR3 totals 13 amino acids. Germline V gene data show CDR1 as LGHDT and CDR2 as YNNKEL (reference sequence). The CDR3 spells CASSQAPSGTVVV.

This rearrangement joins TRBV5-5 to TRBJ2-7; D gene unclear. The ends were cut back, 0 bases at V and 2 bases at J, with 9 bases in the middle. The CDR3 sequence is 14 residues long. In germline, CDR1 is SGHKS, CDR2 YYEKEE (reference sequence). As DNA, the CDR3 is TGTGCCAGCAGCTTGGCCTGGCAGGCCTACGAGCAGTACGTC. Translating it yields CASSLAWQAYEQYV.